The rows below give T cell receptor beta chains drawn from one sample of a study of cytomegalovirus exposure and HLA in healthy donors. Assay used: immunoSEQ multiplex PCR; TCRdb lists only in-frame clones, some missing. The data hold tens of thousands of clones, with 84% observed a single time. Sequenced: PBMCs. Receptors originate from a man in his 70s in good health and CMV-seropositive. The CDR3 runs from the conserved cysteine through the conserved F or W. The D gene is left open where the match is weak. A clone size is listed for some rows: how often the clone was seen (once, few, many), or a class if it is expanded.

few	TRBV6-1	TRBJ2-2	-	TGTGCCAGCAAACCCGACTTCCCCCGTACCGGGGAGCTGTTTTTT	CASKPDFPRTGELFF
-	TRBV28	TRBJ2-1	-	TGTGCCAGCAGATACCGTACGAGCTCCTACAATGAGCAGTTCTTC	CASRYRTSSYNEQFF
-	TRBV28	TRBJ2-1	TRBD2	TGTGCCAGCAGTTTGACGGGAGGGTACTACAATGAGCAGTTCTTC	CASSLTGGYYNEQFF
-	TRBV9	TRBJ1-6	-	TGTGCCAGCAGCGTAGAGGGGCAGGGTGGTTCACCCCTCCACTTT	CASSVEGQGGSPLHF
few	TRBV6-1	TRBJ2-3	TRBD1	TGTGCCTCACCAGGACAGGGGCCGATCACAGATACGCAGTATTTT	CASPGQGPITDTQYF
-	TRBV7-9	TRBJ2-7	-	TGTGCCAGCAGCTTAGGAACAGCCGCCTACGAGCAGTACTTC	CASSLGTAAYEQYF
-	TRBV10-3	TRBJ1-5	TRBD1	TGTGCCATCAGTGCCACCGGGACAGGGGGGGGCAATCAGCCCCAGCATTTT	CAISATGTGGGNQPQHF
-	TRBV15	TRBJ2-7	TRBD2	TGTGCCACCAGCAGGGCGGGGGACCTCCACGAGCAGTACTTC	CATSRAGDLHEQYF
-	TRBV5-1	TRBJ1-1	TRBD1	TGCGCCAGCAGCCCGGACAGGGGAGGGACTGAAGCTTTCTTT	CASSPDRGGTEAFF
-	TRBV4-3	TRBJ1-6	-	TGCGCCAGCAGCCAAGATGCTACAGGGATTTCACCCCTCCACTTT	CASSQDATGISPLHF
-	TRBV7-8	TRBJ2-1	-	TGTGCCAGCAGCTTCTTCTATGATTACAATGAGCAGTTCTTC	CASSFFYDYNEQFF
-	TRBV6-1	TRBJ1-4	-	TGTGCCAGCAGTGAAGCAAGTTTAGCTAATGAAAAACTGTTTTTT	CASSEASLANEKLFF
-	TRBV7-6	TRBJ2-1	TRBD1	TGTGCCAGCAGCGCAGGGGGTTCCTACAATGAGCAGTTCTTC	CASSAGGSYNEQFF
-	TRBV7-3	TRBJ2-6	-	TGTGCCAGCAGCTTTGGACACAGCTCTGGGGCCAACGTCCTGACTTTC	CASSFGHSSGANVLTF
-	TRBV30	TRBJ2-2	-	TGTGCCTGGAGTCACGGTTGGGAGGTCGGTAACACCGGGGAGCTGTTTTTT	CAWSHGWEVGNTGELFF
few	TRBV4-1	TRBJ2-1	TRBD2	TGCGCCAGCAGCCAGGGACTAGCGGGGGCGGGTGAGCAGTTCTTC	CASSQGLAGAGEQFF
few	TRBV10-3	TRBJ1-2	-	TGTGCCGCCAATCCCCAAGCCGGGGGCTATGGCTACACCTTC	CAANPQAGGYGYTF
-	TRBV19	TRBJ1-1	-	TGTGCCAGTAGCGTCAACAGGAACACTGAAGCTTTCTTT	CASSVNRNTEAFF
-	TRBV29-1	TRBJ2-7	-	TGCAGCGCCGGAACGGGCGAGCAGTACTTC	CSAGTGEQYF
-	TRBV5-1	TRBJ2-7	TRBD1	TGCGCCAGCAGCCCGGGACAGGGGGCTGACATCCACGAGCAGTACTTC	CASSPGQGADIHEQYF
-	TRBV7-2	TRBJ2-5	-	TGTGCCAGCAGCTTAGTTCAGGGCGGACAGACCCAGTACTTC	CASSLVQGGQTQYF
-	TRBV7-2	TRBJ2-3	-	TGTGCCAGCAGCGAGTGGGCTGGCGTAGCGTCTGGGACAGATACGCAGTATTTT	CASSEWAGVASGTDTQYF
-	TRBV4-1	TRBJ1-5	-	TGCGCCAGCAGCCCGATAACTGGAGTCAATCAGCCCCAGCATTTT	CASSPITGVNQPQHF
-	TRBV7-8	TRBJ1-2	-	TGTGCCAGCAGCCCCAGAGGCCAGTCAAAGAGGGGCTACACCTTC	CASSPRGQSKRGYTF
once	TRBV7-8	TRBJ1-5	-	TGTGCCAGCAGCTTGACGTCCACAGATAATCAGCCCCAGCATTTT	CASSLTSTDNQPQHF
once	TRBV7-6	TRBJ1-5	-	TGTGCCAGCAGCTCGACAGTCATGGGGCCCCAGCATTTT	CASSSTVMGPQHF
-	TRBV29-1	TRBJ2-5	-	TGCAGCGTTGAAAGGCAGGGCCAAGAGACCCAGTACTTC	CSVERQGQETQYF
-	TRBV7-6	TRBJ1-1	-	TGTGCCAGCAGCTTACAGGGATCTGAAGCTTTCTTT	CASSLQGSEAFF
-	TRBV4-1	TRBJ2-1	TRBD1	TGCGCCAGCAGCCCCCAGGGGGCTGCAGAGAATGAGCAGTTCTTC	CASSPQGAAENEQFF
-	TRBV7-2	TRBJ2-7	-	TGTGCCAGCAGCCTCGTGGGGGGACAGACCTACGAGCAGTACTTC	CASSLVGGQTYEQYF
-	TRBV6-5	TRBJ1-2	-	TGTGCCAGCAGTTACTCGACAACAGGGAGAAACTATGGCTACACCTTC	CASSYSTTGRNYGYTF
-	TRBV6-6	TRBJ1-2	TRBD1	TGTGCCAGCGGTGGAGGGGGCACCCCTAACTATGGCTACACCTTC	CASGGGGTPNYGYTF
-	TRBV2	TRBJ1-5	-	TGTGCCAGCAGTGATTGGTTTGGAGAAAATCAGCCCCAGCATTTT	CASSDWFGENQPQHF